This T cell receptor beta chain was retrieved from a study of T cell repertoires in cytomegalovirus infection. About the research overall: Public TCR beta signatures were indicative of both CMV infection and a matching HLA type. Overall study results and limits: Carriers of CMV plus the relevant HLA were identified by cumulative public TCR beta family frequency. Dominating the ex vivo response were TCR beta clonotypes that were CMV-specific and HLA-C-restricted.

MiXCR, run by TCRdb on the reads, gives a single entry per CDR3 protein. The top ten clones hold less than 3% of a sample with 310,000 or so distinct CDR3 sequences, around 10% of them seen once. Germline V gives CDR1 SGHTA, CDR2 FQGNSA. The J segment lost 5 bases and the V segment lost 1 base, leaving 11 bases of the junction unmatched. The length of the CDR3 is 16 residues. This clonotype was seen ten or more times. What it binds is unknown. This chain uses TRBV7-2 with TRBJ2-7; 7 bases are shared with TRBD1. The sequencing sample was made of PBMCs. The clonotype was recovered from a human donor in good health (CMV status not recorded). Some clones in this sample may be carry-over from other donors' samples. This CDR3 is CASSLGNRGPLDEQYF. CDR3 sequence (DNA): TGTGCCAGCAGCTTAGGGAACAGGGGACCACTCGACGAGCAGTACTTC.